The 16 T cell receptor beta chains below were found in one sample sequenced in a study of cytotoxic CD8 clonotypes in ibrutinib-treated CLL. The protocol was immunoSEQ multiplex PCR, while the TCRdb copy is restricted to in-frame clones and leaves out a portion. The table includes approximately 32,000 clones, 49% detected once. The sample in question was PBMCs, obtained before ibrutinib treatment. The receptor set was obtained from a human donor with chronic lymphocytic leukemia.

The CDR3 reads CASSPRQGVSGEQYF. DNA for the CDR3: TGTGCCAGCAGCCCCAGACAGGGGGTAAGCGGGGAGCAGTACTTC. The rearrangement joins TRBV7-6 to TRBJ2-7; 9 nucleotides align to TRBD1. The CDR3 covers 15 residues. Germline CDR1 reads SGHVS; CDR2 reads FNYEAQ. J was trimmed by 7 bases and V by 5 bases; bases with no gene match: 12.

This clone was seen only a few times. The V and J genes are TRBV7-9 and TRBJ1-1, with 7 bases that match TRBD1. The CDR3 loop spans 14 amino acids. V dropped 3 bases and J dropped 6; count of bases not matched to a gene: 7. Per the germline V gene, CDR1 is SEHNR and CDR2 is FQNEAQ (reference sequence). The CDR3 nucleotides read TGTGCCAGCAGCTTTTCGACAGGGCTCCCTGAAGCTTTCTTT. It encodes CASSFSTGLPEAFF.

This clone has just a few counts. CDR3 residues: CASSPGGGTNYGYTF. In nucleotides, the CDR3 is TGTGCCAGCAGCCCCGGAGGGGGGACTAACTATGGCTACACCTTC. This chain connects TRBV7-3 to TRBJ1-2; TRBD1 is a possible D gene (6 bases). Trimming pared 5 bases from V and 0 bases from J, leaving 13 bases between. The CDR3 runs to 15 residues. Germline CDR1 is SGHTA and CDR2 is FQGTGA.

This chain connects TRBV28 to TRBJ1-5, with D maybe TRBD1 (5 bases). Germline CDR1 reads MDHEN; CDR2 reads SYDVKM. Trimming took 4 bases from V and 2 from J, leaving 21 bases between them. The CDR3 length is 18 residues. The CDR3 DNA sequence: TGTGCCAGCAGTTCCTGGGGATTCGGGACTACGGGCAATCAGCCCCAGCATTTT. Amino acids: CASSSWGFGTTGNQPQHF.

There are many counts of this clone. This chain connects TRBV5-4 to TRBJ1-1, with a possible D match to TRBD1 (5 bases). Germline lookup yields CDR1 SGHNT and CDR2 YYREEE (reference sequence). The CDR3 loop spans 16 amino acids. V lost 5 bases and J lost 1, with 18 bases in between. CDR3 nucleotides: TGTGCCAGCAGTTCCAATTGGGACCAGTCGAACACTGAAGCTTTCTTT. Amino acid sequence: CASSSNWDQSNTEAFF.

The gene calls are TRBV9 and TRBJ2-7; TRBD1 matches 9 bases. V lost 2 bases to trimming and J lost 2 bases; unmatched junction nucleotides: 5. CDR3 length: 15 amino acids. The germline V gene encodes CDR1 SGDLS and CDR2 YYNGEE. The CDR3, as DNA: TGTGCCAGCAGCGTGGGCCGGGACAGGGCCTACGAGCAGTACTTC. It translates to CASSVGRDRAYEQYF. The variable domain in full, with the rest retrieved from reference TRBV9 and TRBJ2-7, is DSGVTQTPKHLITATGQRVTLRCSPRSGDLSVYWYQQSLDQGLQFLIQYYNGEERAKGNILERFSAQQFPDLHSELNLSSLELGDSALYFCASSVGRDRAYEQYFGPGTRLTVT.

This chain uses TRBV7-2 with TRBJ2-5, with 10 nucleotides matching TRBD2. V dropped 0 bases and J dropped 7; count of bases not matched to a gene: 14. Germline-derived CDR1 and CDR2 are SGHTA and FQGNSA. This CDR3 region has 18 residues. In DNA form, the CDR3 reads TGTGCCAGCAGCTTAGCCCCTAGCGGGGGAGCTGGTGTCGGGACCCAGTACTTC. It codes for CASSLAPSGGAGVGTQYF.

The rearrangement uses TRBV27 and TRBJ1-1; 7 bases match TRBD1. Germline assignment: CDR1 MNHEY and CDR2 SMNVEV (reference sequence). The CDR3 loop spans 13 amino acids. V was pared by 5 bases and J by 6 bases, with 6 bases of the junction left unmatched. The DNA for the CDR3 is TGTGCCAGCAGTCACCACAGGGGCGCTGAAGCTTTCTTT. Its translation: CASSHHRGAEAFF.

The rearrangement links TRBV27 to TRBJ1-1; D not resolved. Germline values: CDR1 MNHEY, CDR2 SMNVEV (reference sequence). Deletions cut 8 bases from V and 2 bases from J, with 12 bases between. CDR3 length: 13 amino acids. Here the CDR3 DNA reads TGTGCCAGCCGAGACATCGCTAACACTGAAGCTTTCTTT. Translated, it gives CASRDIANTEAFF.

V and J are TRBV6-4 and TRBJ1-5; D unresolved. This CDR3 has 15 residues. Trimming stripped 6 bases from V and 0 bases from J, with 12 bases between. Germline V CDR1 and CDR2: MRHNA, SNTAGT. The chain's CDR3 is CASSFTYFSNQPQHF. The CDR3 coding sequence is TGTGCCAGCAGCTTTACATATTTTAGCAATCAGCCCCAGCATTTT.

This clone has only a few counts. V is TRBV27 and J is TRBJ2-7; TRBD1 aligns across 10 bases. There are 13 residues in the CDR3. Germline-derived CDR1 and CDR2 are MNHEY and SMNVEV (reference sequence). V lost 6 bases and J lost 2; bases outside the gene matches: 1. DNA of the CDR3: TGTGCCAGCAGGGGACAGGGGACCTACGAGCAGTACTTC. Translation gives CASRGQGTYEQYF.

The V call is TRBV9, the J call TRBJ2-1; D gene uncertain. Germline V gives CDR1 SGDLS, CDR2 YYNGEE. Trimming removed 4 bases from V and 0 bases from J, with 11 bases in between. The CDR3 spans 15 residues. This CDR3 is CASSPRLSSYNEQFF. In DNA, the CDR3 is TGTGCCAGCAGCCCGAGATTAAGCTCCTACAATGAGCAGTTCTTC.

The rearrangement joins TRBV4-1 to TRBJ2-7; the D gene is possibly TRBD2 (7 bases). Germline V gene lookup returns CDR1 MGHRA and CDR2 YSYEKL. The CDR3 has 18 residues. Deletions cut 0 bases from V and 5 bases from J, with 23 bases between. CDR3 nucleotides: TGCGCCAGCAGCCAAGAAGGCCTCCTCGCGGGGGCCCGCCACGAGCAGTACTTC. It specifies CASSQEGLLAGARHEQYF.

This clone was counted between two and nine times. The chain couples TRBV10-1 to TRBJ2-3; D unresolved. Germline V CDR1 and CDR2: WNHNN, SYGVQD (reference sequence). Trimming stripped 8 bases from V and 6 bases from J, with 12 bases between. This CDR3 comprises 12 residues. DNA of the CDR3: TGCGCCAGCGGGCCATCTTTGGATACGCAGTATTTT. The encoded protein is CASGPSLDTQYF.

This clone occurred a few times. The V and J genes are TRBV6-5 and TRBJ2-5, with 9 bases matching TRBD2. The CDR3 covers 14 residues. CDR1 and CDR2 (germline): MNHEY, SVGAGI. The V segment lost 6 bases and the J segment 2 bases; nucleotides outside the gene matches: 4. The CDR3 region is CASRIAGVQETQYF. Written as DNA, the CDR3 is TGTGCCAGCAGAATAGCGGGAGTACAAGAGACCCAGTACTTC.

The CDR3, as DNA: TGTGCCAGCAGCCAGGAAGAGGGTGTCTTACTGTTTTTT. Protein sequence: CASSQEEGVLLFF. The V and J genes are TRBV4-2 and TRBJ1-4; D unresolved. In germline, CDR1 is LGHNA, CDR2 YNFKEQ. The CDR3 spans 13 residues. The germline V and J ends were trimmed by 3 bases and 13 bases, with 15 bases remaining between them.